One sample yielded the 20 T cell receptor beta chains listed below, sequenced in a study of shared clonotypes between healthy human individuals. Here immunoSEQ multiplex PCR was the method, and the copy in TCRdb shows in-frame clones only, minus some. The sample has 600,000 or so clones; around 96% are singletons. CD45RO negativity and positive selection for CCR7 defined naive CD8 cells, a population that excluded terminally differentiated effector memory CD45RA+ cells. Specimen: naive CD8+ T cells sorted from blood. The receptor source for this set is a woman in her twenties or thirties in good health.

The chain uses TRBV15 and TRBJ2-3; 9 positions agree with TRBD1. The CDR3 totals 15 residues. Germline lookup yields CDR1 LNHNV and CDR2 YYDKDF (reference sequence). V lost 5 bases and J lost 2; bases outside the gene matches: 5. CDR3: CATSLGQGFTDTQYF. The CDR3 DNA sequence: TGTGCCACCAGCCTCGGACAGGGGTTCACAGATACGCAGTATTTT.

CDR3 region: CASRSTSGRTYNEQFF. CDR3 coding DNA: TGTGCCAGCAGATCCACTAGCGGGCGCACTTACAATGAGCAGTTCTTC. This sequence joins TRBV27 and TRBJ2-1, with 9 positions matching TRBD2. The germline CDR1 and CDR2 sequences are MNHEY and SMNVEV (reference sequence). The CDR3 extends over 16 amino acids. Unmatched junction bases numbered 10, after V lost 6 bases and J lost 4 bases.

This chain links TRBV19 with TRBJ2-3; TRBD2 aligns across 7 bases. CDR1 is LNHDA and CDR2 is SQIVND in the germline V gene (reference sequence). V shed 3 bases and J 9 bases; nucleotides not matched to a gene: 6. The CDR3 runs 13 residues. The CDR3 reads CASSMGGEYTQYF. CDR3 nucleotide sequence: TGTGCCAGTAGTATGGGAGGGGAATACACGCAGTATTTT.

This chain links TRBV6-6 with TRBJ2-7, with D possibly being TRBD2 (6 bases). Germline assignment: CDR1 MNHNY and CDR2 SVGAGI (reference sequence). Trimming cost V 6 bases and J 4 bases, with 7 bases left between them. This CDR3 region has 11 residues. The CDR3 reads CASSGGYEQYF. CDR3 nucleotide sequence: TGTGCCAGCAGCGGGGGATACGAGCAGTACTTC.

The gene calls are TRBV4-1 and TRBJ2-7; the D gene is possibly TRBD2 (5 bases). Deletions cut 2 bases from V and 2 bases from J, with 10 bases between. The CDR3 contains 14 residues. Germline assignment: CDR1 MGHRA and CDR2 YSYEKL. This chain's CDR3 is CASSQYTGAYEQYF. The DNA of the CDR3 is TGCGCCAGCAGCCAATATACCGGGGCCTACGAGCAGTACTTC.

The CDR3 coding sequence is TGTGCCAGCAGCCCTTGGCAACTTTATAGCAATCAGCCCCAGCATTTT. Protein: CASSPWQLYSNQPQHF. The rearrangement joins TRBV7-8 to TRBJ1-5; D is ambiguous. V was trimmed by 5 bases and J by 0 bases, leaving 14 bases between them. The length of the CDR3 is 16 residues. The germline gives CDR1 SGHVS, CDR2 FQNEAQ.

This clone was seen just once. The J gene is TRBJ1-1, the V gene TRBV27; D remains unclear. Germline lookup yields CDR1 MNHEY and CDR2 SMNVEV (reference sequence). CDR3 length: 15 residues. Trimming left V 2 bases short and J 1 base short, with 11 bases between. In nucleotides, the CDR3 is TGTGCCAGCAGTTTAGCACACACGACGAACACTGAAGCTTTCTTT. It codes for CASSLAHTTNTEAFF.

This chain links TRBV7-9 with TRBJ2-5; D assignment may be TRBD1 or TRBD2 (5 bases each). The CDR3 contains 16 residues. Germline CDR1 is SEHNR and CDR2 is FQNEAQ (reference sequence). V lost 2 bases to trimming and J lost 1 base, with 14 bases between them. The CDR3 reads CASSLPGSRAQETQYF. Here the CDR3 DNA reads TGTGCCAGCAGCTTACCAGGGAGTCGGGCCCAAGAGACCCAGTACTTC. The full variable domain, with the rest looked up from reference TRBV7-9 and TRBJ2-5, is DTGVSQNPRHKITKRGQNVTFRCDPISEHNRLYWYRQTLGQGPEFLTYFQNEAQLEKSRLLSDRFSAERPKGSFSTLEIQRTEQGDSAMYLCASSLPGSRAQETQYFGPGTRLLVL.

The chain uses TRBV19 and TRBJ2-7, with a weak D call TRBD2 (5 bases). The CDR3 extends over 15 amino acids. The germline gives CDR1 LNHDA, CDR2 SQIVND (reference sequence). V gave up 6 bases and J gave up 2 bases, with 17 bases separating them. The CDR3 sequence is CASSPEASRTYEQYF. The CDR3 DNA is TGTGCCAGTAGCCCCGAGGCTAGCAGGACCTACGAGCAGTACTTC.

The chain recombines TRBV13 with TRBJ1-2; no clear D gene. The V gene lost 4 bases and the J gene lost 1 base, with 4 bases spanning the gap. Germline V CDR1 and CDR2: PRHDT, FYEKMQ (reference sequence). There are 12 residues in the CDR3. CDR3 residues: CASSYLNYGYTF. DNA of the CDR3: TGTGCCAGCAGCTACCTTAACTATGGCTACACCTTC.

The chain couples TRBV6-5 to TRBJ2-5; no clear D gene. Trimming removed 6 bases from V and 5 bases from J, with 10 bases in between. Germline CDR1 MNHEY, CDR2 SVGAGI. The CDR3 is made up of 12 amino acids. In nucleotides, the CDR3 is TGTGCCAGCAGCGCGCCCGGGGAGACCCAGTACTTC. Translation gives CASSAPGETQYF.

The chain is built from TRBV27 and TRBJ2-7; a weak D match, TRBD2 (6 bases). Trimming removed 7 bases at V and 6 bases at J, with 10 bases between. The CDR3 runs to 11 residues. The germline V gene has CDR1 MNHEY and CDR2 SMNVEV (reference sequence). CDR3 residues: CASTGELEQYF. DNA for the CDR3: TGTGCCAGCACGGGGGAGCTCGAGCAGTACTTC.

J is TRBJ2-3 and V is TRBV30, with TRBD1 as a possible D gene (7 bases). From germline, CDR1 is GTSNPN and CDR2 SVGIG (reference sequence). The CDR3 loop spans 16 amino acids. Trimming removed 5 bases at V and 1 base at J, with 19 bases between. CDR3 sequence (DNA): TGTGCCTGGGATCCATCAGGGGGGATTGGCACAGATACGCAGTATTTT. Protein: CAWDPSGGIGTDTQYF.

V and J are TRBV5-4 and TRBJ2-1; the D is unclear. Looked up from germline, CDR1 is SGHNT and CDR2 is YYREEE (reference sequence). This CDR3 contains 15 residues. The V and J ends lost 3 bases and 8 bases respectively, with 18 bases between them. The CDR3 is CASSSDHRKGYEQFF. The CDR3 bases are TGTGCCAGCAGCTCGGACCACCGCAAAGGCTATGAGCAGTTCTTC.

V and J are TRBV28 and TRBJ2-7; possibly TRBD2 for D (7 bases). From germline, CDR1 is MDHEN and CDR2 SYDVKM. V was shortened by 6 bases and J by 1 base, with 19 bases between the two germline ends. The CDR3 is 16 residues long. CDR3 protein: CASSSPGSGTSYEQYF. The CDR3 DNA sequence: TGTGCCAGCAGCTCCCCCGGGAGCGGGACATCCTACGAGCAGTACTTC.

The chain joins TRBV2 to TRBJ2-7; 13 bases map to TRBD2. Trimming took 5 bases from V and 5 from J; bases not matched to a gene: 9. The CDR3 is made up of 16 amino acids. Looked up from germline, CDR1 is SNHLY and CDR2 is FYNNEI. Written as DNA, the CDR3 is TGTGCCAGCAGTCCGGGACTAGCGGGATCGTTCAACGAGCAGTACTTC. Translated: CASSPGLAGSFNEQYF.

The CDR3 DNA sequence: TGTGCCAGCAGCTCCCTGAATGAGCAGTTCTTC. It codes for CASSSLNEQFF. V is TRBV5-6 and J is TRBJ2-1, with unresolved D. CDR1 SGHDT and CDR2 YYEEEE come from the germline V gene. The CDR3 length is 11 residues. The V end lost 3 bases, the J end lost 7 bases, and 5 bases lay between the germline ends.

This clone was seen only once. The chain carries TRBV7-9 and TRBJ2-2, with TRBD2 as a possible D gene (5 bases). The germline V and J ends were trimmed by 1 base and 3 bases, with 12 bases remaining between them. The CDR3 is 16 residues long. Germline CDR1 and CDR2: SEHNR and FQNEAQ (reference sequence). CDR3 in DNA: TGTGCCAGCAGCTTAGAACATCGGAGGTACACCGGGGAGCTGTTTTTT. It translates to CASSLEHRRYTGELFF.

This chain connects TRBV6-5 to TRBJ2-7; D unclear. This CDR3 has 12 residues. Germline V lookup: CDR1 MNHEY, CDR2 SVGAGI. Trimming stripped 10 bases from V and 2 bases from J, with 12 bases between. Written as DNA, the CDR3 is TGTGCCACCCGGGCAGTTACCTACGAGCAGTACTTC. Residues: CATRAVTYEQYF.

The V gene is TRBV28, the J gene TRBJ2-7; possibly TRBD1 for D (6 bases). Germline assignment: CDR1 MDHEN and CDR2 SYDVKM. This CDR3 has 15 amino acids. The germline V and J ends were trimmed by 4 bases and 3 bases, with 16 bases remaining between them. The DNA of the CDR3 is TGTGCCAGCAGTTCTGAACAGGGTATGCACTACGAGCAGTACTTC. It codes for CASSSEQGMHYEQYF.